The sequence of this TCR beta chain was determined in a study of T-cell memory formation after mild COVID-19. A single record per CDR3 protein comes from TCRdb applying MiXCR to the 5' RACE reads. The table has about 560,000 distinct CDR3 sequences, roughly 17% seen once. The CDR3 loop spans 15 amino acids. V gave up 6 bases and J gave up 3 bases; unmatched junction bases: 6. Per the germline V gene, CDR1 is ENHRY and CDR2 is SYGVKD. Details on this clonotype: The antigen remains unidentified.

Study-wide results and caveats: Among CD4+ contracting clones, most were CM and EM, and CD8+ ones EMRA. In pre-infection memory, a portion of responding clones appeared, which suggested that cross-reactive memory joined.

This chain uses TRBV10-3 with TRBJ2-2; 8 nucleotides line up with TRBD1. Source material: PBMCs or a T cell subset sorted from them (not recorded which). This TCR was recovered from an adult woman who had mild COVID-19 (a few samples of this study predate the infection). Cell type and time point are not known. CDR3 nucleotide sequence: TGTGCCATCAGGTCAGGACAGGGTGACACCGGGGAGCTGTTTTTT. This sequence encodes CAIRSGQGDTGELFF.